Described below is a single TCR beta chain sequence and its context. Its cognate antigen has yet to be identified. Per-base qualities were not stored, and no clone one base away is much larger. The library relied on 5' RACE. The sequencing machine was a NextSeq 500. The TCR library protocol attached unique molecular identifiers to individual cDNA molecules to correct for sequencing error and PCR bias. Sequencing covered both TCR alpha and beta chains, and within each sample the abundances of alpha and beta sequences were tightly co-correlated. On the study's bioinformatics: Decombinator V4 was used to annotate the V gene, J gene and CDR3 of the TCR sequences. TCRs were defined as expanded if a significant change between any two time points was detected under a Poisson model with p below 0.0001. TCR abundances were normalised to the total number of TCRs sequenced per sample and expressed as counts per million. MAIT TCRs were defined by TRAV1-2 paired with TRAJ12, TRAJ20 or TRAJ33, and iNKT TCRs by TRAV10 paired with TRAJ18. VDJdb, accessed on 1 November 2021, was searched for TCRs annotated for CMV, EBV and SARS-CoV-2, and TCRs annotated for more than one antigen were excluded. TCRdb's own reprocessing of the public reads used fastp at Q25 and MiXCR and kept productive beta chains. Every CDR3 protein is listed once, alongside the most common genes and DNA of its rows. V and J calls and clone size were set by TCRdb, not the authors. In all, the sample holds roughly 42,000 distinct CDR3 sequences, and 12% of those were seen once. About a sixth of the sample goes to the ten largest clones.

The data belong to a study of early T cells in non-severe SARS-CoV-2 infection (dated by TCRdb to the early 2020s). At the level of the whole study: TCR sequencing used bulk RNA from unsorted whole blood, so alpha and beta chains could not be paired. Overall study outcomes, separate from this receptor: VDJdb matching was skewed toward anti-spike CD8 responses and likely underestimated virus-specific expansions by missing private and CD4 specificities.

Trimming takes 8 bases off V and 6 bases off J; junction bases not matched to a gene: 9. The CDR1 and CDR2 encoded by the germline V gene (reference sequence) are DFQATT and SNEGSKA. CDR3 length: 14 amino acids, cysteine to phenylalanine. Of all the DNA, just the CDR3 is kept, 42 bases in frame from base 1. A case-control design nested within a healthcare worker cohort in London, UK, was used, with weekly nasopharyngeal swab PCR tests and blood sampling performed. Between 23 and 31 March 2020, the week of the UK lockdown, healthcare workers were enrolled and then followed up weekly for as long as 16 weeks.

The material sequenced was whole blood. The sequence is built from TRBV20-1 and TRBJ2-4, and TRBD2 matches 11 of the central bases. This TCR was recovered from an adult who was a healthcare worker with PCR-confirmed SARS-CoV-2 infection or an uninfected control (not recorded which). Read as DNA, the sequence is TGCAGTTCCATACTAGCGGGAGTTAGAAACATTCAGTACTTC. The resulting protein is CSSILAGVRNIQYF.